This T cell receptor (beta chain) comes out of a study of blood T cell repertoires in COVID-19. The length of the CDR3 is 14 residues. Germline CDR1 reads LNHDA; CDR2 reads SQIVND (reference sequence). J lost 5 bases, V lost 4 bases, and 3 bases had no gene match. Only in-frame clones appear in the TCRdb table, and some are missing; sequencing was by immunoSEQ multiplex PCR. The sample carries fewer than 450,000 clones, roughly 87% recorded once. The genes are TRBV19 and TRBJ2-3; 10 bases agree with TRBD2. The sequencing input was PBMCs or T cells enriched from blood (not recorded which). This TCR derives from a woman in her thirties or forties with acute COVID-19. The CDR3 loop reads CASSRGTSVDTQYF. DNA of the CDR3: TGTGCCAGTAGTAGGGGGACTAGCGTAGATACGCAGTATTTT. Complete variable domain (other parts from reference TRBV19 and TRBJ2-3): DGGITQSPKYLFRKEGQNVTLSCEQNLNHDAMYWYRQDPGQGLRLIYYSQIVNDFQKGDIAEGYSVSREKKESFPLTVTSAQKNPTAFYLCASSRGTSVDTQYFGPGTRLTVL.